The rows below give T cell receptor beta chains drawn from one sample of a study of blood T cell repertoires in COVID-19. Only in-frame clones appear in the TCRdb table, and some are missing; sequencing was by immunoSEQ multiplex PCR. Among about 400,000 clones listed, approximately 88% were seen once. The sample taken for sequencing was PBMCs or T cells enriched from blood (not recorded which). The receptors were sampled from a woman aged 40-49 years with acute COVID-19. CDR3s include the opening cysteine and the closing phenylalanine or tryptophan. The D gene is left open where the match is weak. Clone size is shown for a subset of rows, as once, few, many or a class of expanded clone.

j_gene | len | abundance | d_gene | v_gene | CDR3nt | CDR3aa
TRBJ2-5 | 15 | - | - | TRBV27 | TGTGCCAGCAGTCCGGACCCGGGGTTTGCAGAGACCCAGTACTTC | CASSPDPGFAETQYF
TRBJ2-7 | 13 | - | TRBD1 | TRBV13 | TGTGCCAGCAGCTTAGACAGGGGAAACGGGCAGTACTTC | CASSLDRGNGQYF
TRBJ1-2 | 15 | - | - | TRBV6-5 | TGTGCCAGCAGCGAGACGGGGGTACTCAACTATGGCTACACCTTC | CASSETGVLNYGYTF
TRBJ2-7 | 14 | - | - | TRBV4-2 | TGTGCCAGCAGCCGGGGGGACTTGGCTAATGAGCAGTACTTC | CASSRGDLANEQYF
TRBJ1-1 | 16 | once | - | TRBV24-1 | TGTGCCACCAGTGACCCGCGGGTCGGAGGAGGCACTGAAGCTTTCTTT | CATSDPRVGGGTEAFF
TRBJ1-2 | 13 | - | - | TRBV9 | TGTGCCAGCAGCGTATCCAGAAACTATGGCTACACCTTC | CASSVSRNYGYTF
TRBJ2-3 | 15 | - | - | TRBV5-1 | TGCGCCAGCAGCTATGGGGCAGGAAACACAGATACGCAGTATTTT | CASSYGAGNTDTQYF
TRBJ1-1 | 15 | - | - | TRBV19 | TGTGCCAGTAGTATTAATTCGAGAGGAGGCACTGAAGCTTTCTTT | CASSINSRGGTEAFF
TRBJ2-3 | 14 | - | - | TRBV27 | TGTGCCAGCAGTTTAAGCCCCCGCGCCGATACGCAGTATTTT | CASSLSPRADTQYF
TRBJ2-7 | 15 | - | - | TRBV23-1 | TGCGCCAGCAGTCTCCCAGGGCGTAGTCCCTACGAGCAGTACTTC | CASSLPGRSPYEQYF
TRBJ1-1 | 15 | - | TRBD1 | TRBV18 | TGTGCCAGCTCACCTACGACAGGGGCGGGCACTGAAGCTTTCTTT | CASSPTTGAGTEAFF
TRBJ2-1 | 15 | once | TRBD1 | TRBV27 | TGTGCCAGCAGAAGATCGGGACAGGGAAGCGATGAGCAGTTCTTC | CASRRSGQGSDEQFF
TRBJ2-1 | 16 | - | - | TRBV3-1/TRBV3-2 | TGTGCCAGCAGCACGCCCGGGACTGGACGGAGGAATGAGCAGTTCTTC | CASSTPGTGRRNEQFF
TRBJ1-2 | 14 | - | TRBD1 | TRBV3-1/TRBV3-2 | TGTGCCAGCAGCCAATCGACAGGGAATTATGGCTACACCTTC | CASSQSTGNYGYTF
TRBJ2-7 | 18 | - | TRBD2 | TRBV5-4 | TGTGCCAGCAGCTTGGCCCCTAGCGGGGGGGCTGGTAGTCACGAGCAGTACTTC | CASSLAPSGGAGSHEQYF
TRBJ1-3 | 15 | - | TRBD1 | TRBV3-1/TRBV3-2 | TGTGCCAGCAGCCAGAGGACAGGGTCTGGAAACACCATATATTTT | CASSQRTGSGNTIYF
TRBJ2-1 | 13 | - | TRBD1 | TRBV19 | TGTGCCAGTAGCCTGGACAGGGGACATGAGCAGTTCTTC | CASSLDRGHEQFF
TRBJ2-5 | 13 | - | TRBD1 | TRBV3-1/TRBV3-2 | TGTGCCAGCAGCCACGACAGGGGCCAGACCCAGTACTTC | CASSHDRGQTQYF
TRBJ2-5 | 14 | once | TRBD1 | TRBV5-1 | TGCGCCAGCAGCTTGGCAGGGGGATCGGAGACCCAGTACTTC | CASSLAGGSETQYF
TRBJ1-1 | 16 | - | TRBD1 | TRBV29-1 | TGCAGCGTTGAAGAGGCCCTGGACAGGGGTACGGCTGAAGCTTTCTTT | CSVEEALDRGTAEAFF
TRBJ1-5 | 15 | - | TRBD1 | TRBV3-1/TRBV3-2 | TGTGCCAGCAGCCCCGATAGGACAGGGTATCAGCCCCAGCATTTT | CASSPDRTGYQPQHF
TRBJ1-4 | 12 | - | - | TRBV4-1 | TGCGCCAGCAGCCAAGCAGGTGAAAAACTGTTTTTT | CASSQAGEKLFF
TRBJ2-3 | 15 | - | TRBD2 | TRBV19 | TGTGCCAGTAGTATATTGCGGGGGGGCGCAGATACGCAGTATTTT | CASSILRGGADTQYF
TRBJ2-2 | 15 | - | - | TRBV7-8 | TGTGCCAGCAGCTTAGTAGGGGTAGAGACCGGGGAGCTGTTTTTT | CASSLVGVETGELFF
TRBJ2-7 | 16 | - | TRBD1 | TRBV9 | TGTGCCAGCAGCTACGGGACAGGGGGCCTTTCCTACGAGCAGTACTTC | CASSYGTGGLSYEQYF
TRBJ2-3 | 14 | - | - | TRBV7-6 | TGTGCCAGCAGCTTAGCGATCAGGGGAGATACGCAGTATTTT | CASSLAIRGDTQYF
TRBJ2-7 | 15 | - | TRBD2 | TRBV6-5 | TGTGCCAGCATCTCTAGCGGGGGAAAACTTGAGGAGCAGTACTTC | CASISSGGKLEEQYF